The rows below give T cell receptor beta chains drawn from one sample of a study of T cell responses to AZD1222 COVID-19 vaccine. Sequencing used immunoSEQ multiplex PCR; TCRdb keeps in-frame clones, though not all of them. The sample consists of about 85,000 clones, 86% of them appearing once. The sample consisted of peripheral blood, taken on day 0 of AZD1222 vaccination. Source of these receptors: an adult in good health. Both conserved end residues are part of each CDR3. The D gene is left open where the match is weak. Clone size appears in some rows only: once, few, many, or a class for an expanded clone.

>NA|TRBV4-2|TRBD1|14|TRBJ1-5
TGTGCCAGCAGCGCCGGGACAGGTGATCAGCCCCAGCATTTT
CASSAGTGDQPQHF
>NA|TRBV29-1|NA|11|TRBJ1-2
TGCAGCGTTGAAAGCGGTGGTGGCTACACCTTC
CSVESGGGYTF
>NA|TRBV7-9|NA|12|TRBJ1-1
TGTGCCAGCAGCCCTGTGGACACTGAAGCTTTCTTT
CASSPVDTEAFF
>NA|TRBV6-2/TRBV6-3|NA|15|TRBJ2-5
TGTGCCAGCAGCCCCCTCGGGGAGGTTGGGGAGACCCAGTACTTC
CASSPLGEVGETQYF
>NA|TRBV24-1|NA|12|TRBJ1-1
TGTGCCACCAGTGATATGGGCAGAGAAGCTTTCTTT
CATSDMGREAFF
>NA|TRBV2|NA|11|TRBJ2-7
TGTGCCAGCAGATATAACTACGAGCAGTACTTC
CASRYNYEQYF
>NA|TRBV28|TRBD2|15|TRBJ2-3
TGTGCCAGCAGTTCCCCTAGCGGTTTTACAGATACGCAGTATTTT
CASSSPSGFTDTQYF
>NA|TRBV28|TRBD2|16|TRBJ2-3
TGTGCCAGCAGTGGCGCCGGGACTAGCGAGGGGGATACGCAGTATTTT
CASSGAGTSEGDTQYF
>NA|TRBV11-3|TRBD1|15|TRBJ1-1
TGTGCCAGCAGCTTAGAGGGCAGGGGGTACACTGAAGCTTTCTTT
CASSLEGRGYTEAFF
>NA|TRBV19|TRBD1|15|TRBJ1-4
TGTGCCAGTAGTGACAGACAGGGGGATCGAGAAAAACTGTTTTTT
CASSDRQGDREKLFF
>once|TRBV2|TRBD1|14|TRBJ2-1
TGTGCCAGCAGACCCGGGACAGGGTACAATGAGCAGTTCTTC
CASRPGTGYNEQFF
>NA|TRBV7-7|TRBD2|15|TRBJ2-3
TGTGCCAGCAGTCCACAGGTGGGGGGGGCAGATACGCAGTATTTT
CASSPQVGGADTQYF
>NA|TRBV6-4|NA|13|TRBJ1-4
TGTGCCAGCAGTGAAACAGCTCCGGGGAAACTGTTTTTT
CASSETAPGKLFF
>NA|TRBV3-1/TRBV3-2|TRBD2|15|TRBJ2-5
TGTGCCAGCAGCCAAGACCCGGGACTAGTTGTGACCCAGTACTTC
CASSQDPGLVVTQYF
>NA|TRBV9|TRBD1|16|TRBJ1-3
TGTGCCAGCAGCCCCCGACAGGGACGCCCTGGAAACACCATATATTTT
CASSPRQGRPGNTIYF
>NA|TRBV19|TRBD1|14|TRBJ1-6
TGTGCCAGTAAATCGGGGACAGCCAGTTCGACCCTCCACTTT
CASKSGTASSTLHF
>NA|TRBV4-2|NA|18|TRBJ2-1
TGTGCCAGCAGCCAGACTATTAGCGCGTCGCTCTCCTACAATGAGCAGTTCTTC
CASSQTISASLSYNEQFF
>NA|TRBV7-8|NA|15|TRBJ2-2
TGTGCCAGCAGCTTACTGGAGGGCGACACCGGGGAGCTGTTTTTT
CASSLLEGDTGELFF
>NA|TRBV7-2|TRBD1|15|TRBJ1-2
TGTGCCAGCAGCCCCCGGACAGGGTCGAGCTATGGCTACACCTTC
CASSPRTGSSYGYTF
>NA|TRBV4-1|TRBD1|14|TRBJ2-7
TGCGCCAGCAGCTACGGGACAGGGGATTACGAGCAGTACTTC
CASSYGTGDYEQYF
>NA|TRBV7-2|TRBD1|13|TRBJ2-1
TGTGCCAGCAGCTTAAGACAGGGCAATGAGCAGTTCTTC
CASSLRQGNEQFF
>NA|TRBV30|NA|16|TRBJ1-1
TGTGCCTGGAGCCCGTTACCCTACAGGGCTTACACTGAAGCTTTCTTT
CAWSPLPYRAYTEAFF
>NA|TRBV29-1|NA|13|TRBJ2-3
TGCAGCGTTGATGAGGGGCGCACAGATACGCAGTATTTT
CSVDEGRTDTQYF
>NA|TRBV7-9|NA|13|TRBJ1-1
TGTGCCAGCAGCTTAGGAGAGAACACTGAAGCTTTCTTT
CASSLGENTEAFF
>NA|TRBV5-1|NA|14|TRBJ2-1
TGCGCCAGCAGCTTGCTCCCCGGGCTCGATGAGCAGTTCTTC
CASSLLPGLDEQFF
>NA|TRBV4-3|TRBD1|17|TRBJ1-6
TGCGCCAGCAGCCAAGCTATCGACAGGGCCATTAGGTCACCCCTCCACTTT
CASSQAIDRAIRSPLHF
>NA|TRBV19|NA|15|TRBJ2-1
TGTGCCAGTAGCGATCCCGGGCGAGGGGACGAGGAGCAGTTCTTC
CASSDPGRGDEEQFF
>NA|TRBV10-3|NA|15|TRBJ1-1
TGTGCCACCAAGTACCTCGGGTCAGGGGCCACTGAAGCTTTCTTT
CATKYLGSGATEAFF
>NA|TRBV20-1|NA|14|TRBJ2-7
TGCAGTGCTAGTATTCCGGGGGCTAAGTACGAGCAGTACTTC
CSASIPGAKYEQYF
>NA|TRBV9|NA|15|TRBJ2-1
TGTGCCAGCAGCGTAACCGATAGCTCCTACAATGAGCAGTTCTTC
CASSVTDSSYNEQFF
>NA|TRBV14|TRBD1|16|TRBJ2-1
TGTGCCAGCAGCCCGGGGACAGGGGGATTGTACAATGAGCAGTTCTTC
CASSPGTGGLYNEQFF
>once|TRBV27|TRBD1|13|TRBJ2-7
TGTGCCAGCAGCCGGGACAGGGAGGGCGAGCAGTACTTC
CASSRDREGEQYF
>NA|TRBV24-1|TRBD2|17|TRBJ2-2
TGTGCCACCAGTGACCCTAGCGGGAGGTCTAACACCGGGGAGCTGTTTTTT
CATSDPSGRSNTGELFF
>NA|TRBV14|TRBD1|17|TRBJ2-2
TGTGCCAGCAGCCAAGATCGGAGACAGGGGGGTACCGGGGAGCTGTTTTTT
CASSQDRRQGGTGELFF
>NA|TRBV24-1|TRBD2|14|TRBJ2-1
TGTGCCACCAGTGGTACCGGGACTAGAGGTGAGCAGTTCTTC
CATSGTGTRGEQFF
>NA|TRBV5-1|NA|16|TRBJ2-7
TGCGCCAGCAGCACCCGTTCGGGGGCAACCCTACGAGGGCAGTACTTC
CASSTRSGATLRGQYF
>NA|TRBV10-3|NA|15|TRBJ2-7
TGTGCCATCAGTGAGCAGGGAGGTGCCTCCTACGAGCAGTACTTC
CAISEQGGASYEQYF
>once|TRBV5-8|TRBD2|15|TRBJ2-2
TGTGCCAGCAGCTTGGGACTAGCGAGCACCGGGGAGCTGTTTTTT
CASSLGLASTGELFF
>NA|TRBV3-1/TRBV3-2|NA|13|TRBJ2-2
TGTGCCAGCAACCTTAGGGCGTCCGGGGAGCTGTTTTTT
CASNLRASGELFF
>NA|TRBV19|NA|15|TRBJ1-5
TGTGCCAGTAGTATGGGAGGACAGCCCAATCAGCCCCAGCATTTT
CASSMGGQPNQPQHF
>NA|TRBV6-5|TRBD2|15|TRBJ2-1
TGTGCCAGCAGTTACGGCGCGGGAGTCTACAATGAGCAGTTCTTC
CASSYGAGVYNEQFF
>NA|TRBV5-8|TRBD1|15|TRBJ2-3
TGTGCCAGCAGCTTGGCTGGACAGGACACAGATACGCAGTATTTT
CASSLAGQDTDTQYF
>NA|TRBV12-5|TRBD1|16|TRBJ1-2
TGTGCTAGTGGGCCTTTGGGACAGGGAAATAACTATGGCTACACCTTC
CASGPLGQGNNYGYTF
>NA|TRBV3-1/TRBV3-2|NA|14|TRBJ1-5
TGTGCCAGCAGCCAAGGTAGGGGGGGGCAGCCCCAGCATTTT
CASSQGRGGQPQHF
>few|TRBV19|TRBD1|15|TRBJ1-4
TGTGCCAGTAGGTCTATAAGCGACAGGGGTGAAAAACTGTTTTTT
CASRSISDRGEKLFF
>NA|TRBV5-5|TRBD1|16|TRBJ2-7
TGTGCCAGCAGCTTGCGTCCCACAGGGGTCGGCTACGAGCAGTACTTC
CASSLRPTGVGYEQYF
>NA|TRBV7-6|TRBD2|19|TRBJ2-1
TGTGCCAGCAGCTTAAAGGACTATAGCGGGACCGCCTCCTACAATGAGCAGTTCTTC
CASSLKDYSGTASYNEQFF
>NA|TRBV5-1|NA|14|TRBJ2-1
TGCGCCAGCAGCTTAGGGATTACCTACAATGAGCAGTTCTTC
CASSLGITYNEQFF